Below, 9 T cell receptor beta chains from the same sample are listed, as sequenced in a study of T cells after yellow fever vaccination (dated 2019 in TCRdb). Libraries were made using 5' RACE. Data came from an Illumina HiSeq 2500. TCRdb reworked the public reads: Q25 trimming with fastp, MiXCR clone assembly, productive beta chains retained. Merged by CDR3 protein, the rows form single entries marked with the most common genes and DNA. This sample gives 100,000 or so distinct CDR3 sequences in total; roughly 9% of them show up just once. The ten largest clonotypes hold roughly 15% of the sample. Sample treatment or condition, as interpreted from the label and publication: live attenuated yellow fever vaccine strain. Sample: CD8+ T cells not binding an NS4B(214-222) dextramer, sorted from PBMCs, taken around 16 days after the first yellow fever vaccination. The cell subset or site label on this specimen signifies: NS4B epitope dextramer-negative CD8 T cells. The source is a man between 18 and 35 years old who received the YFV17D yellow fever vaccine.

This clonotype was seen a handful of times. DNA for the CDR3: TGCGCCAGCAGCCAAGATGTGGGGACAGGGGGCATGGAGGCTTTCTTT. Its protein product is CASSQDVGTGGMEAFF. V gene TRBV4-3 combines with J gene TRBJ1-1, with 12 positions matching TRBD1. Germline V gene data show CDR1 as LGHNA and CDR2 as YSLEER. The CDR3 consists of 16 residues. Losses at the gene ends were 0 bases for V and 11 bases for J; bases not matched to a gene: 10.

This clonotype was picked up a small number of times. The V and J genes are TRBV6-5 and TRBJ2-5, with D maybe TRBD2 (6 bases). The germline CDR1 and CDR2 sequences are MNHEY and SVGAGI. The CDR3 extends over 15 amino acids. Between the trimmed V and J ends, which lost 0 bases and 5 bases, there was a span of 13 bases. CDR3 in amino acids: CASSYSVSGRETQYF. In DNA form, the CDR3 reads TGTGCCAGCAGTTACTCGGTTAGCGGACGGGAGACCCAGTACTTC.

The table lists this clonotype with a few counts. This sequence joins TRBV6-2 or TRBV6-3 and TRBJ2-7; 9 bases match TRBD1. The trim removed 6 bases at V and 5 bases at J, leaving 11 bases unmatched. The CDR3 is 15 residues long. Germline CDR1 and CDR2: MNHEY and SVGEGT. The CDR3 sequence: CASSYTGTGFHEQYF. CDR3 in DNA: TGTGCCAGCAGCTACACCGGGACAGGGTTCCACGAGCAGTACTTC.

This sequence joins TRBV4-2 and TRBJ1-1, with D perhaps matching TRBD1 (6 bases). V lost 5 bases and J 8 bases, leaving 27 bases between the germline ends. Germline assignment: CDR1 LGHNA and CDR2 YNFKEQ. The CDR3 has 17 amino acids. CDR3: CASSEKWKGDGLAEAFF. In DNA, the CDR3 is TGTGCCAGCAGCGAAAAATGGAAGGGGGATGGGCTCGCCGAAGCTTTCTTT.

This clonotype was counted only a few times. CDR3 residues: CSASSGANVLTF. Here the CDR3 DNA reads TGCAGTGCAAGTTCTGGGGCCAACGTCCTGACTTTC. This sequence joins TRBV20-1 and TRBJ2-6, with unresolved D. Between the trimmed V and J ends, which lost 6 bases and 1 base, there was a span of 4 bases. CDR3 length: 12 residues. Germline CDR1 DFQATT, CDR2 SNEGSKA (reference sequence).

This clonotype was found a few times. This chain uses TRBV28 with TRBJ1-2, with D unresolved. Trimming cost V 6 bases and J 1 base, with 18 bases left between them. CDR1 is MDHEN and CDR2 is SYDVKM in the germline V gene. The CDR3 covers 16 residues. The CDR3 sequence is CASSSPGVGSNYGYTF. The CDR3 region has the DNA TGTGCCAGCAGCTCACCTGGGGTTGGGAGTAACTATGGCTACACCTTC.

This clonotype was observed many times. The chain uses TRBV10-3 and TRBJ2-3, with D hard to call. The CDR3 length is 14 residues. The germline CDR1 and CDR2 sequences are ENHRY and SYGVKD. The V gene lost 6 bases and the J gene lost 6 bases, with 16 bases spanning the gap. This CDR3 reads CAISPATWVDTQYF. Here the CDR3 DNA reads TGTGCCATCAGCCCCGCAACATGGGTGGATACGCAGTATTTT.

This chain links TRBV4-3 with TRBJ1-1, with D perhaps TRBD1 (5 bases). This CDR3 contains 17 residues. Germline lookup yields CDR1 LGHNA and CDR2 YSLEER. The V and J ends lost 0 bases and 6 bases respectively, with 20 bases between them. The CDR3 here is CASSQDTTEGWLAEAFF. CDR3 DNA: TGCGCCAGCAGCCAAGATACGACAGAGGGATGGTTGGCTGAAGCTTTCTTT.

V usage is TRBV19 and J usage is TRBJ2-2; D is ambiguous. This CDR3 contains 13 residues. From germline, CDR1 is LNHDA and CDR2 SQIVND (reference sequence). Trimming removed 7 bases from V and 1 base from J, with 7 bases in between. CDR3 bases: TGTGCCAGTAATTGGGGGAACACCGGGGAGCTGTTTTTT. Translated: CASNWGNTGELFF.